This TCR beta chain was sequenced for a study of shared clonotypes between healthy human individuals. Notes on the study in general: Clonotype sharing across a few donors was observed for around 4.8% of naive CD4 clonotypes. Depth of sequencing was expected to influence donor clonotype sharing.

The donors, healthy adults who were HIV-negative, had experienced no recent acute infections or vaccinations. The V segment lost 5 bases and the J segment 1 base; nucleotides outside the gene matches: 4. Germline V gives CDR1 MDHEN, CDR2 SYDVKM. This CDR3 spans 14 amino acids. Researchers divided each subset's genomic DNA evenly across several immunoSEQ plates. Measured with immunoSEQ multiplex PCR; TCRdb has only the in-frame clones, and not every one. The table lists roughly 500,000 clones, around 96% of them singletons, with 0.05% to 0.07% in the top ten. In the case of this clone: Its antigen is not known. This same CDR3 is encoded by further DNA sequences in the sample.

The chain links TRBV28 to TRBJ2-7; 8 bases fit TRBD1. The sample consisted of naive CD4+ T cells sorted from blood. Subset reported: CD45RA+ positively selected. The sequence came from a woman aged 25 to 39 in good health. The CDR3: CASSPGQGSYEQYF. The DNA for the CDR3 is TGTGCCAGCAGTCCCGGACAGGGTTCCTACGAGCAGTACTTC.